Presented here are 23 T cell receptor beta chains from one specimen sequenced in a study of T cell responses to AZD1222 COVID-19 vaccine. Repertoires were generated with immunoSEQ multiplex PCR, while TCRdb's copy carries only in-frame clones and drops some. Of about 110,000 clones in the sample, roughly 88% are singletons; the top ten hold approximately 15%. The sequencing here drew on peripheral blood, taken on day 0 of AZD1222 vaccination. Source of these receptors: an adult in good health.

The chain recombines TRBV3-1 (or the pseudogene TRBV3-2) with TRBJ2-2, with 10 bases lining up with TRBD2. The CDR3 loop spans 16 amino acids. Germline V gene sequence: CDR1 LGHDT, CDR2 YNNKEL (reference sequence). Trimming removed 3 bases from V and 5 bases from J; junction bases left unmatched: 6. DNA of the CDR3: TGTGCCAGCAGCCATCTAGCGGGAGTAAGGACCGGGGAGCTGTTTTTT. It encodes CASSHLAGVRTGELFF.

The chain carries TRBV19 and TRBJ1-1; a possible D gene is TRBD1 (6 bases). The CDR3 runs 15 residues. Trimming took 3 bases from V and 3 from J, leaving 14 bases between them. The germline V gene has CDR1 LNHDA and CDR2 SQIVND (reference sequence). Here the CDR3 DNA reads TGTGCCAGTAGTATTCCGGGGACATCCTACACTGAAGCTTTCTTT. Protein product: CASSIPGTSYTEAFF.

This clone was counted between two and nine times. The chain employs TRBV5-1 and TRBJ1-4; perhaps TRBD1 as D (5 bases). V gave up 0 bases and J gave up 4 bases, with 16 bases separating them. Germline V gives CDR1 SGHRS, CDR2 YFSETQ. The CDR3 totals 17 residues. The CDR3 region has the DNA TGCGCCAGCAGCTTGGGGAGTACGGGGGGTCTTAATGAAAAACTGTTTTTT. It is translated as CASSLGSTGGLNEKLFF.

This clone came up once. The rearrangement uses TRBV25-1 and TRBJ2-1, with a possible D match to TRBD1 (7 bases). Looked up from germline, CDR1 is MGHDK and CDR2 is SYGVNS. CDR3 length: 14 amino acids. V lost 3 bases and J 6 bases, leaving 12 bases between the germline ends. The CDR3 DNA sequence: TGTGCCAGCAGTGAGGCAGGGGGGTTCAATGAGCAGTTCTTC. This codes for CASSEAGGFNEQFF. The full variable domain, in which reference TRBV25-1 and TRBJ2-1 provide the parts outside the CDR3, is EADIYQTPRYLVIGTGKKITLECSQTMGHDKMYWYQQDPGMELHLIHYSYGVNSTEKGDLSSESTVSRIRTEHFPLTLESARPSHTSQYLCASSEAGGFNEQFFGPGTRLTVL.

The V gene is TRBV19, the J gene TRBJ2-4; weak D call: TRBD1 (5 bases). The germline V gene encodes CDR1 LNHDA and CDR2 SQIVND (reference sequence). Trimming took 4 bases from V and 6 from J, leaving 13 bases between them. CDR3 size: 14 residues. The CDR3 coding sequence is TGTGCCAGTAGTACCTTCAGGGAACTAAACATTCAGTACTTC. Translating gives CASSTFRELNIQYF.

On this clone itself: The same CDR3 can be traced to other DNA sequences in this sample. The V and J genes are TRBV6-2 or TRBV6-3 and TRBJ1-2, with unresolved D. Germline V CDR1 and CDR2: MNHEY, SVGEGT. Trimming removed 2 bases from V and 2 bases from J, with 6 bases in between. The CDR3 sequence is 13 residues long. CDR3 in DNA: TGTGCCAGCAGTTACGGCAGGAACTATGGCTACACCTTC. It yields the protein CASSYGRNYGYTF.

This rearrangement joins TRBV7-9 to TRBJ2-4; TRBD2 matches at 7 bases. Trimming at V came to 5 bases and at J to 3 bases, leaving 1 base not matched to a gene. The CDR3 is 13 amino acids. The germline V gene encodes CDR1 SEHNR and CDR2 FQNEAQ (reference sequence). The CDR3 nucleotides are TGTGCCAGCAGCCCGGGGGGCAAAAACATTCAGTACTTC. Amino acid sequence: CASSPGGKNIQYF.

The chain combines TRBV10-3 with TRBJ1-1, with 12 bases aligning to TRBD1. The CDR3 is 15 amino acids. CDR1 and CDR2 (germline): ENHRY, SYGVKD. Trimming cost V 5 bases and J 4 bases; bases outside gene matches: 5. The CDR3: CAISRDRGLGTEAFF. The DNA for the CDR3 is TGTGCCATCAGTCGGGACAGGGGGCTGGGCACTGAAGCTTTCTTT.

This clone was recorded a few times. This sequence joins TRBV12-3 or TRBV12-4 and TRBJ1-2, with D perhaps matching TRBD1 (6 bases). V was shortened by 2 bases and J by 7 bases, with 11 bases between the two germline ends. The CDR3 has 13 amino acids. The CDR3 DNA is TGTGCCAGCAGTTTATGGGGGCGGAGTGGCTACACCTTC. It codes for CASSLWGRSGYTF.

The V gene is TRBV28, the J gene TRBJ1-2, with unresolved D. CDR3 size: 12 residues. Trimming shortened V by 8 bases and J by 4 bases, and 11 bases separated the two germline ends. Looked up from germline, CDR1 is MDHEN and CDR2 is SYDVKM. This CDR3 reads CASGRAGYGYTF. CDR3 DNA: TGTGCCAGCGGGCGGGCGGGCTATGGCTACACCTTC.

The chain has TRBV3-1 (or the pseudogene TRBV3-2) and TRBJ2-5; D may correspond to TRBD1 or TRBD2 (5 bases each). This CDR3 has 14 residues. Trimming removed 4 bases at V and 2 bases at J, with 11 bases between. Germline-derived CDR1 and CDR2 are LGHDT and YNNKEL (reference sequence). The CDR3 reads CASSPGAGQETQYF. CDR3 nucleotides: TGTGCCAGCAGCCCCGGGGCAGGTCAAGAGACCCAGTACTTC.

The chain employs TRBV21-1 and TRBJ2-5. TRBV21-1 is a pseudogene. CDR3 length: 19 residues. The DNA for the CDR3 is TGTGCCAGCAGCAAATGCCCCCCCCGGGACCGCCTCCATCAGGAGACCCAGTACTTC. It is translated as CASSKCPPRDRLHQETQYF.

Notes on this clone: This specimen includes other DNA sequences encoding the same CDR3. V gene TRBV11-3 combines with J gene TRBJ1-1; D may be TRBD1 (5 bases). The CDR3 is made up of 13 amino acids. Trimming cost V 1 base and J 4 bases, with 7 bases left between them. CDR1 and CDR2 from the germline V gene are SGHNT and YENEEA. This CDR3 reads CASSLVGGTEAFF. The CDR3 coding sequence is TGTGCCAGCAGCTTAGTGGGGGGCACTGAAGCTTTCTTT.

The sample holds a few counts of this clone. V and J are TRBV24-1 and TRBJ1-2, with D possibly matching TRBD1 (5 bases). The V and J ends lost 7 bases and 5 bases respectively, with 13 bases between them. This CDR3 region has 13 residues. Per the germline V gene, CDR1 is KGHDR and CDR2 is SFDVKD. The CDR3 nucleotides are TGTGCCACCAGCAAGACAGAATATTATGGCTACACCTTC. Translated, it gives CATSKTEYYGYTF.

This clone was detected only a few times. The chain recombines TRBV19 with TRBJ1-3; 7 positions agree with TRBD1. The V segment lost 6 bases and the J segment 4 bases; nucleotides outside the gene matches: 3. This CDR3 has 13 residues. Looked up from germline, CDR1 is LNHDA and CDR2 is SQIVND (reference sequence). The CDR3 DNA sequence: TGTGCCAGTAGCCCGGGACAGGGAAACACCATATATTTT. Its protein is CASSPGQGNTIYF.

The DNA for the CDR3 is TGTGCCAGCAGCTCGGGACTAGCGGGATACAATGAGCAGTTCTTC. It translates to CASSSGLAGYNEQFF. V gene TRBV7-2 combines with J gene TRBJ2-1; 13 bases fit TRBD2. This CDR3 spans 15 amino acids. Germline assignment: CDR1 SGHTA and CDR2 FQGNSA. V lost 4 bases to trimming and J lost 4 bases; unmatched junction nucleotides: 1.

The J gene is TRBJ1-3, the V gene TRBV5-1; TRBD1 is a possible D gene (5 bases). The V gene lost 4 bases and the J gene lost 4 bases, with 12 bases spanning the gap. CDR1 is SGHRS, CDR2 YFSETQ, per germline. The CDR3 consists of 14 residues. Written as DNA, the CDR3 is TGCGCCAGCAGCCTCGGACACCAAGGAAACACCATATATTTT. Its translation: CASSLGHQGNTIYF.

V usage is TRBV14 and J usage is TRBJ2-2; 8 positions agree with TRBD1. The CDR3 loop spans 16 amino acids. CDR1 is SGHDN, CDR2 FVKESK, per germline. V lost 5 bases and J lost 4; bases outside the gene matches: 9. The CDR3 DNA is TGTGCCAGCAGCGGACGGACAGGGTCAGGCACCGGGGAGCTGTTTTTT. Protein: CASSGRTGSGTGELFF.

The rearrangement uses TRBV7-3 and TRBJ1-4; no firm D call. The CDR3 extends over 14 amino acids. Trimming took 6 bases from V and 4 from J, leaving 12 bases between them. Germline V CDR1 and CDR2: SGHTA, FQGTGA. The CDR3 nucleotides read TGTGCCAGCAGAGGCGTGCAAGGTAATGAAAAACTGTTTTTT. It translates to CASRGVQGNEKLFF.

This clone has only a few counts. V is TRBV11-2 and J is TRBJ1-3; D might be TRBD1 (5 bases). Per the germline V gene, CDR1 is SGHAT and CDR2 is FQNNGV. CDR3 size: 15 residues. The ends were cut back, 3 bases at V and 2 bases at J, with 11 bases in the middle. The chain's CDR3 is CASSFDMGPGNTIYF. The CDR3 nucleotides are TGTGCCAGCAGCTTCGACATGGGGCCTGGAAACACCATATATTTT.

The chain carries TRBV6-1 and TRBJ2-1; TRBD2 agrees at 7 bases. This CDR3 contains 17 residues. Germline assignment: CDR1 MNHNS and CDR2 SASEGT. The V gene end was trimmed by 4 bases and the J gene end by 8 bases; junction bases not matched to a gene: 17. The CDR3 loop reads CASSGGGGTWAVDEQFF. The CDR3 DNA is TGTGCCAGCAGTGGCGGGGGAGGGACTTGGGCCGTCGATGAGCAGTTCTTC.

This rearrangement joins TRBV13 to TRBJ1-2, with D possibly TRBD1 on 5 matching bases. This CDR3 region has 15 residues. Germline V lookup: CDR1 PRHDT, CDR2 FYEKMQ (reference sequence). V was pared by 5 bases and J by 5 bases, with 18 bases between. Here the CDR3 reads CASSRGAPIPYGYTF. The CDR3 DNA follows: TGTGCCAGCAGCCGCGGGGCCCCGATTCCTTATGGCTACACCTTC.

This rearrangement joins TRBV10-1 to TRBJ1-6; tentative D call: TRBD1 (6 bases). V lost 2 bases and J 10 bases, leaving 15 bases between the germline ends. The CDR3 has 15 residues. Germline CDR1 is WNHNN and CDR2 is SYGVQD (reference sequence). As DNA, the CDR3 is TGCGCCAGCAGTGAGATTGTCAGGGGTAACTCACCCCTCCACTTT. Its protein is CASSEIVRGNSPLHF.